This T cell receptor beta chain was found in a study of T-cell reconstitution after alpha-beta-depleted transplantation in children (dated by TCRdb to the mid-2010s). A note on the overall study: Using TCR repertoire profiling, the study followed T-cell immune reconstitution in a quantitative way in children after TCRalphabeta/CD19-depleted allogeneic hematopoietic cell transplantation. Beyond this particular receptor, the publication reports: Apparently early alphabetaT-cell count recovery about two months after transplant reportedly relied on only several hundred rapidly expanded clones derived from non-depleted graft cells. The frequencies of hyperexpanded clones fell over the following months, and after one year, T-cell counts and TCRbeta diversity were mostly attributed to newly produced T cells. The high TCRbeta diversity at day 60 in some patients was ascribed to recipient T cells and intrathymic progenitors that had survived conditioning.

CDR1 is given as SEHNR and CDR2 as FQNEAQ, both from the germline V gene (reference sequence). The CDR3 sequence holds 13 residues, the cysteine and phenylalanine included. This entry keeps only the CDR3 DNA: 39 bases, framed from base 1. Trimming removed 0 bases from V and 5 bases from J, leaving 7 bases between the germline ends. This clonotype showed up many times. Its specific antigen is unknown. Base qualities were left out, and no much larger clone turns up one base away. The time point label, read with the paper, signifies: day 60 (about 2 months) after transplantation. The treatment or condition label, read with the paper, signifies: allogeneic hematopoietic cell transplantation with graft depleted of TCRalphabeta T cells and CD19 B cells. TCRalphabeta/CD19-depleted allogeneic hematopoietic cell grafts were given to the transplant recipients, all of whom were children. Libraries were constructed by PCR. The sequencer listed for this sample is Illumina HiSeq 2500. TCR libraries were prepared with molecular barcoding, using unique molecular identifiers to normalize TCRbeta repertoire quantification. In TCRdb, the public reads were trimmed at Q25 with fastp and aligned with MiXCR, with productive beta chains retained. A single entry per CDR3 protein holds the most common genes and DNA from its merged rows. The sample profile shows about 20,000 distinct CDR3 sequences; 10% to 15% of them were found once. The leading ten clones occupy roughly 35% of the sample.

The sample here was PBMCs, mostly from graft donor cells, taken 60 days after TCRalphabeta/CD19-depleted stem cell transplant. The source is a female patient aged 2-15 years who had a stem cell transplant for congenital amegakaryocytic thrombocytopenia, so the T cells may come from the graft donor. The V gene is TRBV7-9 and the J gene is TRBJ2-5; no D gene is confidently identified. Here is the DNA: TGTGCCAGCAGCTTAGCGGTCGTGGAGACCCAGTACTTC. Its protein is CASSLAVVETQYF.